Shown below are 8 T cell receptor beta chains from a single sample sequenced in a study of shared clonotypes between healthy human individuals. This table comes from immunoSEQ multiplex PCR, and its TCRdb copy is limited to in-frame clones, with some not included. The table records some 680,000 clones, around 78% of them present only once. Sequenced: memory CD4+ T cells sorted from blood. The sample's subset: CD45RA-negative fraction. These receptors came from a woman in her thirties in good health.

The J gene is TRBJ1-2, the V gene TRBV6-5, with D possibly matching TRBD1 (5 bases). This CDR3 contains 14 residues. Germline V gene sequence: CDR1 MNHEY, CDR2 SVGAGI. V was shortened by 6 bases and J by 0 bases, with 11 bases between the two germline ends. The CDR3 loop reads CASRFRGANYGYTF. CDR3 bases: TGTGCCAGCAGGTTTCGGGGCGCTAACTATGGCTACACCTTC.

This chain links TRBV19 with TRBJ1-5, with 7 bases that match TRBD1. The CDR3 has 14 residues. CDR1 is LNHDA, CDR2 SQIVND, per germline (reference sequence). V was clipped by 4 bases and J by 4 bases; unmatched bases: 4. As DNA, the CDR3 is TGTGCCAGTAGTACAACACAGGGGAATCAGCCCCAGCATTTT. Translation: CASSTTQGNQPQHF.

CDR3 loop: CASKGTAFDEQYF. The CDR3 region has the DNA TGTGCCAGCAAGGGGACAGCTTTTGACGAGCAGTACTTC. The chain joins TRBV27 to TRBJ2-7; 7 nucleotides match TRBD1. V gave up 7 bases and J gave up 5 bases; unmatched junction bases: 8. The germline CDR1 and CDR2 sequences are MNHEY and SMNVEV (reference sequence). The CDR3 is made up of 13 amino acids.

This clone came up many times. This chain uses TRBV4-2 with TRBJ2-5; 7 bases line up with TRBD2. The length of the CDR3 is 14 residues. CDR1 LGHNA and CDR2 YNFKEQ come from the germline V gene. Trimming cost V 4 bases and J 3 bases; bases outside gene matches: 5. The CDR3 DNA sequence: TGTGCCAGCAGCCGAGCCCTAGCGGAAGAGACCCAGTACTTC. It codes for CASSRALAEETQYF.

The chain couples TRBV7-2 to TRBJ2-1, with 11 bases fitting TRBD2. The germline gives CDR1 SGHTA, CDR2 FQGNSA. This CDR3 contains 15 residues. Trimming took 5 bases from V and 9 from J; bases not matched to a gene: 9. The DNA of the CDR3 is TGTGCCAGCAGCCAGGGACTAGCGGAGACGGGTGAGCAGTTCTTC. It yields the protein CASSQGLAETGEQFF.

In its sample, this clone was seen once. V and J are TRBV6-6 and TRBJ2-1; the D is unclear. Trimming took 6 bases from V and 0 from J, leaving 9 bases between them. The CDR3 consists of 14 residues. Per the germline V gene, CDR1 is MNHNY and CDR2 is SVGAGI (reference sequence). CDR3 protein: CASSLQNSYNEQFF. DNA of the CDR3: TGTGCCAGCAGCTTACAGAACTCCTACAATGAGCAGTTCTTC.

J is TRBJ2-1 and V is TRBV29-1, with D possibly being TRBD1 or TRBD2 (6 bases each). V gave up 3 bases and J gave up 14 bases, with 20 bases separating them. Germline V gene data show CDR1 as SQVTM and CDR2 as ANQGSEA. This CDR3 spans 13 amino acids. The CDR3 nucleotides are TGCAGCGTTGACTCGTGGGAAGGGGGGATTGAGTTCTTC. Protein product: CSVDSWEGGIEFF.

J is TRBJ1-2 and V is TRBV20-1, with D possibly being TRBD1 (5 bases). V lost 7 bases, J lost 5 bases, and 11 bases lay in between. Germline lookup yields CDR1 DFQATT and CDR2 SNEGSKA (reference sequence). This CDR3 is built from 11 residues. CDR3 sequence: CSVSGGYGYTF. The CDR3 nucleotides read TGCAGTGTCAGCGGGGGTTATGGCTACACCTTC.